This T cell receptor (beta chain) is drawn from a study of blood T cell repertoires in COVID-19. About the research overall: There were acute and convalescent COVID-19 samples, and they came from the United States, Italy and Spain. From T cells, B-cell-depleted T cells, or PBMCs came the material, which was cDNA or gDNA.

Germline values: CDR1 MDHEN, CDR2 SYDVKM. After removal of 6 bases from V and 8 bases from J, the junction contained 6 bases not matched to a gene. CDR3 length equals 13 residues. Original processing methods: The assay estimated nucleated cells by amplifying reference gene primers. The table came from immunoSEQ multiplex PCR; TCRdb's copy has only in-frame clones and leaves some out. V and J calls and clone size follow that table, whereas D and trimming were derived from the DNA. Of approximately 200,000 clones listed, approximately 83% are singletons. V and J are TRBV28 and TRBJ1-4; 7 nucleotides align to TRBD1. This receptor was taken from a woman between 45 and 60 years old with acute or convalescent COVID-19. The sequenced sample was peripheral blood. This CDR3 reads CASSRGTEEKLFF. CDR3 DNA sequence: TGTGCCAGCAGCCGTGGGACAGAAGAAAAACTGTTTTTT.